The clone carrying this T cell receptor (beta chain) was seen a handful of times. The antigen remains undetermined. These data are taken from a study of T-cell reconstitution after alpha-beta-depleted transplantation in children. Findings of the study overall: Surviving recipient T cells and intrathymic progenitors accounted for some patients' high TCRbeta diversity at day 60. Alpha-beta T cells about two months after transplant reportedly derived from several hundred expanded graft clones.

Losses at the gene ends were 0 bases for V and 1 base for J; bases not matched to a gene: 3. This CDR3 has 15 amino acids. Germline loops: CDR1 SGHTA, CDR2 FQGNSA. Unique molecular identifiers were incorporated when the TCRbeta library was constructed. TCRdb re-called the PCR reads with MiXCR, one entry per CDR3 protein. The profile shows about 980,000 distinct CDR3 sequences, around 30% of them singletons. The TCR was taken from a boy under two years old who had a stem cell transplant for SCID, so the T cells may come from the graft donor. The input for sequencing was PBMCs, mostly from graft donor cells, taken 360 days after TCRalphabeta/CD19-depleted stem cell transplant. The V and J genes are TRBV7-2 and TRBJ2-7, with TRBD2 identical over 7 bases. In DNA, the CDR3 is TGTGCCAGCAGCTTAGCCACAGCGGGGTCCTACGAGCAGTACTTC. Its translation: CASSLATAGSYEQYF.